This TCR beta chain was sequenced for a study of T cell changes during pregnancy in multiple sclerosis. The protocol was immunoSEQ multiplex PCR, while the TCRdb copy is restricted to in-frame clones and leaves out a portion. The sample gives 25,000 to 35,000 clones, about 91% of which show up once; roughly a tenth is in the top ten. Counting both end residues, the CDR3 totals 8 amino acids. Germline loops: CDR1 LGHNA, CDR2 YNFKEQ. Points on this clone: The conserved final phenylalanine or tryptophan is absent from the CDR3, which likely points to a read error. No DNA is shown, since the ends of the CDR3 on it are uncertain; the CDR3 is the one TCRdb lists.

The material was CD8+ T cells from peripheral blood mononuclear cells, obtained in the second trimester of pregnancy. The sequence was obtained from a female donor with multiple sclerosis, enrolled in a pregnancy study. V is TRBV4-2 and J is TRBJ1-1. The CDR3 protein is CASSQELH.